This TCR beta chain was retrieved from a study of cytomegalovirus exposure and HLA in healthy donors. Germline CDR1 reads SGHTA; CDR2 reads FQGNSA. This CDR3 region has 15 residues. After removal of 5 bases from V and 3 bases from J, the junction contained 7 bases not matched to a gene. Whole-study findings and limits: Listed as cytomegalovirus-associated were roughly 180 TCR beta chains. Later genetic work tied a missense DCLRE1C variant to beta-chain V and J trimming.

Use of 60 Vbeta and 13 Jbeta primers characterized the PCR. Clones were sequenced by immunoSEQ multiplex PCR, and TCRdb holds only the in-frame ones, with some missing. This table holds 150,000 or so clones, about 83% found once. Worth noting for this clone: What it binds is unknown.

Sequenced input: PBMCs. The sequence derives from a man aged 35 to 55 in good health and CMV-seropositive. The rearrangement joins TRBV7-2 to TRBJ1-5; 7 bases fit TRBD1. In DNA, the CDR3 is TGTGCCAGCAGCATACAGGGGTTTGTCAATCAGCCCCAGCATTTT. It specifies CASSIQGFVNQPQHF. Variable domain in full (rest from reference TRBV7-2 and TRBJ1-5): GAGVSQSPSNKVTEKGKDVELRCDPISGHTALYWYRQSLGQGLEFLIYFQGNSAPDKSGLPSDRFSAERTGGSVSTLTIQRTQQEDSAVYLCASSIQGFVNQPQHFGDGTRLSIL.